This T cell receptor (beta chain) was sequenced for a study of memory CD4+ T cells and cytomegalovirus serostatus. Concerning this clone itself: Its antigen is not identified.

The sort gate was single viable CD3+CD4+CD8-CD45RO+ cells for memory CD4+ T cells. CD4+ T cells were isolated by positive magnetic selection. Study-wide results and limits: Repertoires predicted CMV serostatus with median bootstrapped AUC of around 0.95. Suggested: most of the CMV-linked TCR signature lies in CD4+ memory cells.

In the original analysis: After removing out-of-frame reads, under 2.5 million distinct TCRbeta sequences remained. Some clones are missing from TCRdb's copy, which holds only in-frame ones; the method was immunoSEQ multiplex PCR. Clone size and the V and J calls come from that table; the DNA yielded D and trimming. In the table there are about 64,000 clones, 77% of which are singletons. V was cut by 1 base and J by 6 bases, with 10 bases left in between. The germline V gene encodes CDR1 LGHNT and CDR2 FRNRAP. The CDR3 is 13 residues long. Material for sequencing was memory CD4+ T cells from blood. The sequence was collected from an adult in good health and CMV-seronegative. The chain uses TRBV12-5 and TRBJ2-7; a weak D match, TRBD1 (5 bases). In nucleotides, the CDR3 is TGTGCTAGTGGTTTGGATCAGGGTACCGAGCAGTACTTC. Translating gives CASGLDQGTEQYF.